Listed below are T cell receptor beta chains from one sample, sequenced in a study of shared clonotypes between healthy human individuals. Some clones are missing from TCRdb's copy, which holds only in-frame ones; the method was immunoSEQ multiplex PCR. The table lists about 480,000 clones, about 75% of them singletons, with approximately 13% in the top ten. Sample: PBMCs. Every receptor here comes from a woman aged 40 to 49 in good health. Some clones in this sample may be carry-over from other donors' samples. The CDR3 runs from the conserved cysteine through the conserved F or W. The D gene is left open where the match is weak. A clone size is listed for some rows: how often the clone was seen (once, few, many), or a class if it is expanded.

- TRBJ2-1 TRBV7-3 - CASSLNNLGNEQFF TGTGCCAGCAGCTTAAATAACCTAGGGAATGAGCAGTTCTTC
- TRBJ2-7 TRBV19 - CASSISSNVDEQYF TGTGCCAGTAGTATATCTAGTAACGTGGACGAGCAGTACTTC
- TRBJ2-7 TRBV5-6 TRBD1 CASSLGGTGFYEQYF TGTGCCAGCAGCTTGGGAGGGACAGGGTTTTACGAGCAGTACTTC
- TRBJ1-2 TRBV6-5 - CASKRGSKANYGYTF TGTGCCAGCAAGAGAGGCAGCAAAGCTAACTATGGCTACACCTTC
- TRBJ2-1 TRBV18 TRBD2 CASSPTGLAGLYNEQFF TGTGCCAGCTCACCAACGGGACTAGCGGGACTCTACAATGAGCAGTTCTTC
few TRBJ1-5 TRBV30 TRBD1 CAWSRDRLDQPQHF TGTGCCTGGTCACGGGACAGGTTGGATCAGCCCCAGCATTTT
- TRBJ2-1 TRBV11-2 TRBD1 CASRPAGGAVNEQFF TGTGCCAGCAGACCAGCAGGGGGCGCGGTCAATGAGCAGTTCTTC
- TRBJ1-1 TRBV18 - CASSPTVGEHTEAFF TGTGCCAGCTCACCAACGGTGGGGGAGCACACTGAAGCTTTCTTT
- TRBJ1-1 TRBV5-4 - CASSFSVNTEAFF TGTGCCAGCAGCTTTTCCGTGAACACTGAAGCTTTCTTT
- TRBJ2-5 TRBV5-4 TRBD2 CASSLDLAGETQYF TGTGCCAGCAGCTTGGACTTAGCGGGAGAGACCCAGTACTTC
- TRBJ2-1 TRBV28 - CASSFGRVANEQFF TGTGCCAGCAGTTTTGGCAGGGTGGCCAATGAGCAGTTCTTC
once TRBJ2-4 TRBV28 - CASSLEAGRSKNIQYF TGTGCCAGCAGTTTAGAAGCAGGCAGGTCCAAAAACATTCAGTACTTC
- TRBJ2-1 TRBV4-2 - CASSQDLQGGTSYNEQFF TGTGCCAGCAGCCAAGATCTTCAGGGCGGGACTTCCTACAATGAGCAGTTCTTC
- TRBJ1-5 TRBV18 - CASSPSPWGQPQHF TGTGCCAGCTCACCGTCCCCGTGGGGTCAGCCCCAGCATTTT
- TRBJ2-1 TRBV15 - CATSRGKGPTYNEQFF TGTGCCACCAGCAGAGGGAAGGGACCCACCTACAATGAGCAGTTCTTC
once TRBJ2-7 TRBV5-1 TRBD1 CASSLGTGAYEQYF TGCGCCAGCAGCTTGGGGACAGGGGCGTACGAGCAGTACTTC
- TRBJ2-7 TRBV4-1 - CASSQDPVREQYF TGCGCCAGCAGCCAAGATCCAGTGCGGGAGCAGTACTTC
- TRBJ1-2 TRBV7-8 - CASSLAGTAYGYTF TGTGCCAGCAGCTTAGCCGGGACGGCCTATGGCTACACCTTC
- TRBJ2-7 TRBV7-2 TRBD2 CASSLSGGTSGRSSYEQYF TGTGCCAGCAGCTTAAGCGGGGGGACTAGCGGGCGTAGCTCCTACGAGCAGTACTTC
- TRBJ2-7 TRBV19 - CASSDPGSPEGIYEQYF TGTGCCAGTAGTGACCCCGGGAGTCCGGAGGGTATATACGAGCAGTACTTC
- TRBJ2-1 TRBV5-1 TRBD2 CASSKTSGRYNEQFF TGCGCCAGCAGTAAAACTAGCGGGAGATACAATGAGCAGTTCTTC
many TRBJ2-1 TRBV7-7 TRBD2 CASSVTTGGEQFF TGTGCCAGCAGCGTTACTACGGGGGGTGAGCAGTTCTTC
- TRBJ2-1 TRBV10-2 - CASSTGTTNEQFF TGCGCCAGCAGTACCGGGACAACCAATGAGCAGTTCTTC
- TRBJ2-7 TRBV10-2 TRBD2 CASSEALAGAYEQYF TGCGCCAGCAGTGAAGCACTAGCGGGAGCCTACGAGCAGTACTTC
- TRBJ2-1 TRBV30 TRBD2 CAWVPGWTSGRGSYNEQFF TGTGCCTGGGTCCCGGGTTGGACTAGCGGGAGGGGTTCCTACAATGAGCAGTTCTTC
- TRBJ1-5 TRBV10-3 - CAISVGGEVNQPQHF TGTGCCATCAGTGTTGGGGGGGAGGTAAATCAGCCCCAGCATTTT
- TRBJ2-7 TRBV11-2 - CASSSNRDEQYF TGTGCCAGCAGCTCGAACAGGGACGAGCAGTACTTC